A single sample is the source of the 2 T cell receptor beta chains below, sequenced in a study of graft-versus-host responses after intestinal transplantation. The antigens these receptors bind are not known. TCRdb keeps only in-frame clones here, not all; method: immunoSEQ multiplex PCR. This table holds about 50,000 clones, about 93% found once. Material: unstimulated CD4+ T cells sorted from spleen or lymph node cells, obtained before transplant. The receptors come from a human donor who was the organ donor for an intestinal transplant.

V is TRBV27 and J is TRBJ2-7; D perhaps matches TRBD2 (6 bases). Germline CDR1 is MNHEY and CDR2 is SMNVEV (reference sequence). The CDR3 is made up of 15 amino acids. V shed 5 bases and J shed 0 bases, with 14 bases lying between them. DNA for the CDR3: TGTGCCAGCAGTCCCTCTAGCGCTAGCTCCTACGAGCAGTACTTC. It is translated as CASSPSSASSYEQYF.

V is TRBV7-2 and J is TRBJ2-4, with 9 bases aligning to TRBD2. J gave up 8 bases and V 2 bases, and 1 base lay outside the gene matches. From germline, CDR1 is SGHTA and CDR2 FQGNSA. This CDR3 has 13 amino acids. Written as DNA, the CDR3 is TGTGCCAGCAGCTTACAGCGGGGGGACATTCAGTACTTC. Protein product: CASSLQRGDIQYF.